This TCR beta chain was obtained from a study of control samples from healthy donors and cancer patients. The CDR3 is 16 amino acids. V was clipped by 5 bases and J by 1 base; unmatched bases: 6. Germline lookup yields CDR1 LNHDA and CDR2 SQIVND (reference sequence). Sequenced by immunoSEQ multiplex PCR; TCRdb stores in-frame clones only, minus some. There are about 92,000 clones in the sample; about four fifths occur only once, and around 10% lies in the top ten. The sequence was obtained from a woman aged 55 to 70 in good health. The chain employs TRBV19 and TRBJ2-1, with 9 bases that match TRBD1. Sequenced material: blood. The CDR3 spells CASSFWTGDSYNEQFF. The CDR3 DNA is TGTGCCAGTAGTTTTTGGACAGGGGATTCCTACAATGAGCAGTTCTTC.